The 25 T cell receptor beta chains given below trace back to one sample, sequenced in a study of lymphopenia after photon versus proton radiotherapy. Repertoires were generated with immunoSEQ multiplex PCR, while TCRdb's copy carries only in-frame clones and drops some. The data hold about 8,300 clones, with about 90% observed a single time. This material consisted of peripheral blood, taken from a patient treated with photon-based radiotherapy. The source of these receptors is a man of 80 years or more with cholangiocarcinoma.

This rearrangement joins TRBV2 to TRBJ2-4; D not resolved. The germline V gene has CDR1 SNHLY and CDR2 FYNNEI. This CDR3 region has 14 residues. The V end lost 6 bases, the J end lost 0 bases, and 9 bases lay between the germline ends. The CDR3 bases are TGTGCCAGCAGGCAGCAACTAGCCAAAAACATTCAGTACTTC. Its translation is CASRQQLAKNIQYF.

The V call is TRBV7-9, the J call TRBJ1-5; the D is unclear. CDR3 length: 16 amino acids. Germline CDR1 reads SEHNR; CDR2 reads FQNEAQ (reference sequence). The V gene lost 4 bases and the J gene lost 3 bases, with 16 bases spanning the gap. The CDR3 region is CASSSAGDKPNQPQHF. The DNA for the CDR3 is TGTGCCAGCAGCTCAGCAGGAGATAAGCCCAATCAGCCCCAGCATTTT.

The chain is built from TRBV19 and TRBJ2-3, with D possibly TRBD1 on 6 matching bases. Germline values: CDR1 LNHDA, CDR2 SQIVND (reference sequence). V was cut by 5 bases and J by 5 bases, with 11 bases left in between. The CDR3 spans 13 residues. CDR3 nucleotides: TGTGCCAGTAGTCCCTCAGGGGAAGATACGCAGTATTTT. Its translation is CASSPSGEDTQYF.

The chain recombines TRBV28 with TRBJ1-5; possibly TRBD1 for D (6 bases). Germline V gene lookup returns CDR1 MDHEN and CDR2 SYDVKM. The CDR3 totals 14 residues. Trimming removed 1 base from V and 6 bases from J, with 10 bases in between. The CDR3 DNA reads as TGTGCCAGCAGTTTATTTGGGGGCCCTCAGCCCCAGCATTTT. Residues: CASSLFGGPQPQHF.

The chain combines TRBV20-1 with TRBJ2-4; 7 bases are shared with TRBD2. Germline V CDR1 and CDR2: DFQATT, SNEGSKA (reference sequence). CDR3 length: 11 residues. V was pared by 4 bases and J by 13 bases, with 7 bases of the junction left unmatched. The CDR3: CSAMGGGLQYF. The CDR3, as DNA: TGCAGTGCTATGGGCGGGGGACTACAGTACTTC.

This clone appeared a single time. The chain is built from TRBV5-1 and TRBJ1-1; TRBD1 matches at 8 bases. V dropped 3 bases and J dropped 0; count of bases not matched to a gene: 1. Germline assignment: CDR1 SGHRS and CDR2 YFSETQ. The CDR3 runs to 14 residues. As DNA, the CDR3 is TGCGCCAGCAGCTGGACAGGGATGAACACTGAAGCTTTCTTT. It codes for CASSWTGMNTEAFF.

This chain uses TRBV4-2 with TRBJ1-2; 9 nucleotides align to TRBD1. The V segment lost 1 base and the J segment 7 bases; nucleotides outside the gene matches: 4. CDR1 is LGHNA and CDR2 is YNFKEQ in the germline V gene. The CDR3 consists of 14 residues. The CDR3 region is CASSQAGQGPGYTF. For the CDR3, the DNA is TGTGCCAGCAGCCAAGCCGGACAGGGGCCTGGCTACACCTTC.

This chain joins TRBV7-2 and TRBJ2-4; D is possibly TRBD1 (6 bases). V gave up 5 bases and J gave up 6 bases, with 8 bases separating them. The CDR3 is 12 amino acids. Looked up from germline, CDR1 is SGHTA and CDR2 is FQGNSA. CDR3 in amino acids: CASSMDRNIQYF. CDR3 nucleotides: TGTGCCAGCAGCATGGACAGAAACATTCAGTACTTC.

This clone has a single count. This chain joins TRBV29-1 and TRBJ2-7; TRBD1 agrees at 10 bases. With V trimmed by 3 bases and J by 6 bases, 11 bases remained unmatched. CDR3 length: 15 amino acids. Germline V CDR1 and CDR2: SQVTM, ANQGSEA. CDR3 region: CSVESGLGQGSEQYF. CDR3 bases: TGCAGCGTTGAGAGCGGGTTGGGACAGGGGAGCGAGCAGTACTTC.

The V call is TRBV28, the J call TRBJ1-1, with TRBD1 matching over 9 bases. CDR1 and CDR2 from the germline V gene are MDHEN and SYDVKM. CDR3 length: 15 amino acids. V lost 6 bases to trimming and J lost 1 base; unmatched junction nucleotides: 6. CDR3 protein: CASSSDRGGNTEAFF. CDR3 in DNA: TGTGCCAGCAGCTCCGACAGGGGGGGGAACACTGAAGCTTTCTTT.

V gene TRBV6-5 combines with J gene TRBJ1-1; maybe TRBD1 (5 bases). Deletions cut 6 bases from V and 5 bases from J, with 16 bases between. The CDR3 consists of 14 residues. The germline V gene encodes CDR1 MNHEY and CDR2 SVGAGI. In DNA form, the CDR3 reads TGTGCCAGCAGGGCGGGACCATCCGAGACTGAAGCTTTCTTT. It specifies CASRAGPSETEAFF.

About this clone: A junction boundary mismatches the germline segment, possibly from a read error. This sample includes further DNA sequences coding for the same CDR3. This rearrangement joins TRBV14 to TRBJ1-2, with D unresolved. Germline CDR1 is SGHDN and CDR2 is FVKESK. The CDR3 is made up of 15 amino acids. The CDR3, as DNA: TGCGCCAGCAGCCAGTATCCGGGTTGGAACTATGGCTACACCTTC. Its protein product is CASSQYPGWNYGYTF.

This chain joins TRBV30 and TRBJ1-2; perhaps TRBD1 as D (5 bases). The CDR3 loop spans 13 amino acids. Trimming cost V 3 bases and J 8 bases, with 16 bases left between them. CDR1 and CDR2 from the germline V gene are GTSNPN and SVGIG (reference sequence). CDR3 in amino acids: CAWRDVWGSGYTF. The CDR3 DNA is TGTGCCTGGAGGGATGTGTGGGGGAGCGGCTACACCTTC.

The chain has TRBV5-1 and TRBJ1-1; D is perhaps TRBD1 (6 bases). Looked up from germline, CDR1 is SGHRS and CDR2 is YFSETQ. V lost 4 bases, J lost 4 bases, and 20 bases lay in between. The length of the CDR3 is 16 residues. CDR3 coding DNA: TGCGCCAGCAGCCCGTTCACACCGGGGACATCCACTGAAGCTTTCTTT. As protein: CASSPFTPGTSTEAFF.

The rearrangement uses TRBV6-6 and TRBJ2-7; D gene uncertain. Per the germline V gene, CDR1 is MNHNY and CDR2 is SVGAGI (reference sequence). The germline V and J ends were trimmed by 2 bases and 5 bases, with 10 bases remaining between them. The CDR3 length is 13 residues. The DNA for the CDR3 is TGTGCCAGCAGTTACATCGGTGGCCACGAGCAGTACTTC. Its translation: CASSYIGGHEQYF.

This chain uses TRBV5-4 with TRBJ1-6; TRBD1 aligns across 7 bases. Germline-derived CDR1 and CDR2 are SGHNT and YYREEE (reference sequence). Trimming at V came to 5 bases and at J to 7 bases, leaving 12 bases not matched to a gene. This CDR3 region has 16 residues. The CDR3 sequence is CASSPNADRQNSPLHF. In DNA, the CDR3 is TGTGCCAGCAGTCCGAACGCGGACAGGCAAAATTCACCCCTCCACTTT.

V usage is TRBV20-1 and J usage is TRBJ1-1; no clear D gene. The germline V and J ends were trimmed by 2 bases and 8 bases, with 9 bases remaining between them. The CDR3 loop spans 11 amino acids. The germline gives CDR1 DFQATT, CDR2 SNEGSKA (reference sequence). DNA of the CDR3: TGCAGTGCTAGAAAACCAGGAGAAGCTTTCTTT. Translating it yields CSARKPGEAFF.

The CDR3 region has the DNA TGTGCCAGCAGACTGACGGGCCCGAACACTGAAGCTTTCTTT. Amino acids: CASRLTGPNTEAFF. The chain joins TRBV27 to TRBJ1-1; no firm D call. Germline V CDR1 and CDR2: MNHEY, SMNVEV (reference sequence). There are 14 residues in the CDR3. V dropped 6 bases and J dropped 1 base, with 12 bases sitting between them.

The V gene is TRBV7-6, the J gene TRBJ2-5; 12 nucleotides match TRBD2. Per germline, CDR1 SGHVS and CDR2 FNYEAQ. Trimming at V came to 5 bases and at J to 5 bases, leaving 12 bases not matched to a gene. CDR3 length: 17 amino acids. CDR3 nucleotide sequence: TGTGCCAGCAGCCCAGGCCCGACTAGCGGGGGTTGGGAGACCCAGTACTTC. This sequence encodes CASSPGPTSGGWETQYF. Full variable domain (rest looked up from reference TRBV7-6 and TRBJ2-5): GAGVSQSPRYKVTKRGQDVALRCDPISGHVSLYWYRQALGQGPEFLTYFNYEAQQDKSGLPNDRFSAERPEGSISTLTIQRTEQRDSAMYRCASSPGPTSGGWETQYFGPGTRLLVL.

The CDR3 sequence: CASSYNAGGARDTQYF. For the CDR3, the DNA is TGTGCCAGCAGTTATAATGCAGGGGGCGCCCGGGATACGCAGTATTTT. The rearrangement links TRBV5-6 to TRBJ2-3; 8 bases are a match to TRBD1. V lost 5 bases, J lost 6 bases, and 14 bases stayed unmatched. This CDR3 comprises 16 residues. Per germline, CDR1 SGHDT and CDR2 YYEEEE.

The chain links TRBV6-6 to TRBJ1-2; a weak D match, TRBD1 (5 bases). CDR1 and CDR2 from the germline V gene are MNHNY and SVGAGI (reference sequence). The CDR3 consists of 13 residues. V was clipped by 6 bases and J by 1 base, with 9 bases between them. DNA for the CDR3: TGTGCCAGCAGCCTGACAGTTAACTATGGCTACACCTTC. Translation gives CASSLTVNYGYTF.

The V gene is TRBV5-1, the J gene TRBJ2-1; 7 bases align to TRBD2. Looked up from germline, CDR1 is SGHRS and CDR2 is YFSETQ. The CDR3 is made up of 16 amino acids. J gave up 2 bases and V 4 bases, and 9 bases lay outside the gene matches. The DNA for the CDR3 is TGCGCCAGCAGCATCCTCGGAGCGGGGACCTACAATGAGCAGTTCTTC. Translated: CASSILGAGTYNEQFF.

J is TRBJ2-3 and V is TRBV28; D ambiguous. In germline, CDR1 is MDHEN, CDR2 SYDVKM. The V gene lost 7 bases and the J gene lost 2 bases, with 19 bases spanning the gap. This CDR3 comprises 16 residues. The CDR3, as DNA: TGTGCCAGCATCAGCCTGTTAGGGCAGTTCACAGATACGCAGTATTTT. Amino acid sequence: CASISLLGQFTDTQYF. The whole variable domain, filled in from reference TRBV28 and TRBJ2-3, reads DVKVTQSSRYLVKRTGEKVFLECVQDMDHENMFWYRQDPGLGLRLIYFSYDVKMKEKGDIPEGYSVSREKKERFSLILESASTNQTSMYLCASISLLGQFTDTQYFGPGTRLTVL.

The rearrangement links TRBV2 to TRBJ2-5, with D perhaps matching TRBD2 (5 bases). Between the trimmed V and J ends, which lost 1 base and 10 bases, there was a span of 13 bases. Per germline, CDR1 SNHLY and CDR2 FYNNEI. This CDR3 region has 13 residues. CDR3 sequence reads: CASSEGSGGDQYF. As DNA, the CDR3 is TGTGCCAGCAGTGAAGGCTCCGGAGGAGACCAGTACTTC. Looking up the rest from reference TRBV2 and TRBJ2-5 gives the full variable domain: EPEVTQTPSHQVTQMGQEVILRCVPISNHLYFYWYRQILGQKVEFLVSFYNNEISEKSEIFDDQFSVERPDGSNFTLKIRSTKLEDSAMYFCASSEGSGGDQYFGPGTRLLVL.

This clone was observed a few times. V usage is TRBV6-1 and J usage is TRBJ1-2; no clear D gene. Germline V gene sequence: CDR1 MNHNS, CDR2 SASEGT. The CDR3 extends over 13 amino acids. Trimming removed 8 bases at V and 2 bases at J, with 12 bases between. This CDR3 reads CASGPGINYGYTF. CDR3 bases: TGTGCCAGCGGGCCCGGGATAAACTATGGCTACACCTTC.